The clone carrying this T cell receptor (beta chain) was seen a few times. The antigen is not known. The CDR3 totals 11 residues. Trimming left V 3 bases short and J 8 bases short, with 10 bases between. Germline CDR1 and CDR2: SQVTM and ANQGSEA. After isolation, RNA underwent reverse transcription to generate cDNA as the sequencing template. TCRdb's copy holds only in-frame clones and misses some; the assay was immunoSEQ multiplex PCR. This table has about 120,000 clones, around 53% appearing once. This record belongs to a study of CD8+ T cells in alopecia areata. Overall study context: Tofacitinib continued for 6 to 18 months and was then withheld for 6 months. Study results and limitations: A great number of expanded lesional clones endured in scalp and blood during tofacitinib.

Treatment indicated: oral pan-JAK inhibitor, 5-10 mg twice daily. Peripheral blood samples and lesional scalp punch biopsies were obtained from alopecia areata patients. The sequencing here drew on CD4+ T cells sorted from blood, taken at week 4, from a patient treated with tofacitinib. This TCR was sampled from a human donor with alopecia areata. V and J are TRBV29-1 and TRBJ1-1; a weak D match, TRBD1 (5 bases). CDR3 amino acids: CSVEGVGEAFF. The CDR3 DNA reads TGCAGCGTTGAGGGGGTCGGGGAAGCTTTCTTT.